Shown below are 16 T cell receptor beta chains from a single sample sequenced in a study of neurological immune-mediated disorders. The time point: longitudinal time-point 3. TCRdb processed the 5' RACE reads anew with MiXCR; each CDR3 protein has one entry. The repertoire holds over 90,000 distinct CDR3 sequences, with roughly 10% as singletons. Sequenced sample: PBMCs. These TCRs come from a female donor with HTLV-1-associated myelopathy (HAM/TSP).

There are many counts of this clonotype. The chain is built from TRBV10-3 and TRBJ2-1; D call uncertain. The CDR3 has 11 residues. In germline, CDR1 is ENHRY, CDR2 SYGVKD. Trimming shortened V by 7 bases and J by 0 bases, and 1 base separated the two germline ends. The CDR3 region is CAITSYNEQFF. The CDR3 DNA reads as TGTGCCATCACCTCCTACAATGAGCAGTTCTTC.

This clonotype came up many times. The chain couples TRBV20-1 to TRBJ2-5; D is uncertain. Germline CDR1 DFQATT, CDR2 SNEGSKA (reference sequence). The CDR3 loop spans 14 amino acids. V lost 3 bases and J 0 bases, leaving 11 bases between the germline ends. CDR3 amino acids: CSASPGLDQETQYF. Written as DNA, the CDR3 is TGCAGTGCTAGTCCCGGGCTAGACCAAGAGACCCAGTACTTC.

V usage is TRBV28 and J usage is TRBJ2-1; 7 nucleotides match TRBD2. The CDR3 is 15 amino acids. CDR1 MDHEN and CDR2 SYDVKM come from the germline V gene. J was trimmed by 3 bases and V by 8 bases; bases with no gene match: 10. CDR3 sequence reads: CASYSQRGGYNEQFF. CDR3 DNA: TGTGCCAGCTATTCCCAGCGGGGTGGCTACAATGAGCAGTTCTTC.

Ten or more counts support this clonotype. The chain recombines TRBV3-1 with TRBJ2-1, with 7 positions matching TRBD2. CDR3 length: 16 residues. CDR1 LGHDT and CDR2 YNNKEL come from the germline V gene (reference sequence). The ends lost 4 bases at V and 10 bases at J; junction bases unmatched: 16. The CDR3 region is CASSPVHGGSLSEQFF. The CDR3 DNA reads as TGTGCCAGCAGCCCAGTCCACGGGGGGAGCCTCAGCGAGCAGTTCTTC.

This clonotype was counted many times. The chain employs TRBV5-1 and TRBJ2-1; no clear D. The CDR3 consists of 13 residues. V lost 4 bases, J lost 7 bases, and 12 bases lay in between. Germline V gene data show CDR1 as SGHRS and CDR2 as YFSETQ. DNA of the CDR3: TGCGCCAGCAGCCGGGCACAGCTTAATGAGCAGTTCTTC. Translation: CASSRAQLNEQFF.

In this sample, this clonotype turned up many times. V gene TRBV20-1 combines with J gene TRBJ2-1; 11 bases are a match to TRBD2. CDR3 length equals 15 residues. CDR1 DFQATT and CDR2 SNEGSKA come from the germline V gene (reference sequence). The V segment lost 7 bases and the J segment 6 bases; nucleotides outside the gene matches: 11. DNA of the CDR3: TGCAGTGTTATCTCCCCCCTAGCGGGGGGCAATGAGCAGTTCTTC. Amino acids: CSVISPLAGGNEQFF.

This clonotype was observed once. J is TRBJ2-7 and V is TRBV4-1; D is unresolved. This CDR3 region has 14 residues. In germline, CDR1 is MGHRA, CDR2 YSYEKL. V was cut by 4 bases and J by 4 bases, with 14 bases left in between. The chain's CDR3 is CASSPGSQQYEQYF. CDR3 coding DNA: TGCGCCAGCAGCCCCGGTTCTCAGCAATACGAGCAGTACTTC.

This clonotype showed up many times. The CDR3 nucleotides read TGCAGTGCTGCCCAAGTTTTACTAGCGGGCATCGGGGGCACGCAGTATTTT. It codes for CSAAQVLLAGIGGTQYF. This sequence joins TRBV20-1 and TRBJ2-3; 9 bases are shared with TRBD2. J gave up 9 bases and V 5 bases, and 21 bases lay outside the gene matches. This CDR3 contains 17 residues. Germline-derived CDR1 and CDR2 are DFQATT and SNEGSKA (reference sequence).

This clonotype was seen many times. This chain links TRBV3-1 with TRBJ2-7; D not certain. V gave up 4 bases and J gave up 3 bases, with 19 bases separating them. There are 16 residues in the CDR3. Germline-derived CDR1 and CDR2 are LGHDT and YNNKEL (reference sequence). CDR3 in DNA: TGTGCCAGCAGCCCGGATGGTGCCGGAAGCCTCTACGAGCAGTACTTC. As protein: CASSPDGAGSLYEQYF.

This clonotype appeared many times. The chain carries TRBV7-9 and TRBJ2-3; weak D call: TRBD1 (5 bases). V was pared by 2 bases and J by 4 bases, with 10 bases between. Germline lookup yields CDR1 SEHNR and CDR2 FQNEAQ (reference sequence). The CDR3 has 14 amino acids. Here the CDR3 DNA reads TGTGCCAGCAGCTTACAGGGCCAGGCAGATACGCAGTATTTT. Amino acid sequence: CASSLQGQADTQYF.

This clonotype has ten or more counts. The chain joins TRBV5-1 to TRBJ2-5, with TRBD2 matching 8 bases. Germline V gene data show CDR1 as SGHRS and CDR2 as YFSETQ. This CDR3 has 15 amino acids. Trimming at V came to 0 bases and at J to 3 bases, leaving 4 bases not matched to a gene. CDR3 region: CASSLAGRAEETQYF. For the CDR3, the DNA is TGCGCCAGCAGCTTGGCCGGGAGGGCCGAAGAGACCCAGTACTTC. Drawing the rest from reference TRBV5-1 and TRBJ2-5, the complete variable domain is KAGVTQTPRYLIKTRGQQVTLSCSPISGHRSVSWYQQTPGQGLQFLFEYFSETQRNKGNFPGRFSGRQFSNSRSEMNVSTLELGDSALYLCASSLAGRAEETQYFGPGTRLLVL.

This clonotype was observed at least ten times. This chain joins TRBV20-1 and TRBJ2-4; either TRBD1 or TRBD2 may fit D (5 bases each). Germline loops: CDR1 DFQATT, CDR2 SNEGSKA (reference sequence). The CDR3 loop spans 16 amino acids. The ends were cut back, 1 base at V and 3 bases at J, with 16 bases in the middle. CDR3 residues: CSARVEIGAIKNIQYF. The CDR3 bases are TGCAGTGCTAGAGTTGAGATCGGGGCGATCAAAAACATTCAGTACTTC.

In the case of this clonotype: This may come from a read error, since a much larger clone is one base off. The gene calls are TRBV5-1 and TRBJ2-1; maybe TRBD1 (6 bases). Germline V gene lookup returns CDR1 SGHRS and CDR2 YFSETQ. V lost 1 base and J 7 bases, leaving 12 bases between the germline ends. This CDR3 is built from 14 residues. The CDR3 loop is CASSLTNQGNEQFF. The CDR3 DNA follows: TGCGCCAGCAGCTTGACCAACCAGGGGAATGAGCAGTTCTTC.

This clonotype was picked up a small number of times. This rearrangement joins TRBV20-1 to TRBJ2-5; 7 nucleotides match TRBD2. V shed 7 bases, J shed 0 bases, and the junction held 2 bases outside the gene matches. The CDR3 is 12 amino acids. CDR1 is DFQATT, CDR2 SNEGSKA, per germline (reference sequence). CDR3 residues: CSGAGNQETQYF. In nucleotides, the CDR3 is TGCAGTGGAGCGGGGAACCAAGAGACCCAGTACTTC.

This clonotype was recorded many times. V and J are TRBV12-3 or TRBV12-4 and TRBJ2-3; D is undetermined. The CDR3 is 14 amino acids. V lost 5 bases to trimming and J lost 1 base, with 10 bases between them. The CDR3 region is CASSPVPGTDTQYF. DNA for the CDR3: TGTGCCAGCAGTCCGGTCCCTGGCACAGATACGCAGTATTTT.

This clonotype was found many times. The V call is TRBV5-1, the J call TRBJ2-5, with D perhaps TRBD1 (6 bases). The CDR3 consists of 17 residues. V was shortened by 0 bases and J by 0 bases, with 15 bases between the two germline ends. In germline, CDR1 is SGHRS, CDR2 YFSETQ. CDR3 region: CASSLGFGTLYQETQYF. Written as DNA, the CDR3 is TGCGCCAGCAGCTTGGGGTTCGGGACATTGTACCAAGAGACCCAGTACTTC.